This entry lists 24 T cell receptor beta chains sequenced from one sample in a study of Ad26.COV2.S vaccination and SARS-CoV-2 variants (dated by TCRdb to 2020 to 2022). In the paper's terms, the treatment or condition label means: over 15 received Ad26.COV2.S at low or high dose, single or two shots; several received placebo; per-sample allocation not given. For vaccine and placebo recipients, repertoires were sequenced using samples collected on day 63 after the first injection. Library preparation was by the immunoSEQ multiplex PCR assay. TCRdb mirrors the immuneACCESS table, restricted to in-frame sequences. Some clones are absent from its copies; in checked studies, under half trace to an unresolved V gene, and the reason for the others is unknown. In this sample the table shows around 380,000 clones, around nine tenths of which occur a single time. The ten largest account for 3.5% of the sample.

This sample comprised peripheral blood, obtained in a trial of Ad26.COV2.S vaccine versus placebo. Receptors were obtained from a person aged 18-60 years who received the Ad26.COV2.S COVID-19 vaccine or a placebo.

The chain joins TRBV2 to TRBJ2-1; 10 bases match TRBD2. The CDR3 contains 15 residues. The germline CDR1 and CDR2 sequences are SNHLY and FYNNEI. Germline trimming cut 1 base from V and 9 bases from J; bases unmatched to any gene: 6. This CDR3 reads CASSEERGGFFEQFF. CDR3 nucleotide sequence: TGTGCCAGCAGTGAAGAGCGGGGGGGGTTCTTTGAGCAGTTCTTC.

Only a few counts were recorded for this clone. This rearrangement joins TRBV4-1 to TRBJ1-6; no definite D call. Looked up from germline, CDR1 is MGHRA and CDR2 is YSYEKL. With 1 base removed from V and 9 bases from J, the gap between germline ends came to 16 bases. CDR3 length: 16 residues. This chain's CDR3 is CASSQGAVRGFSPLHF. The CDR3 nucleotides read TGCGCCAGCAGCCAAGGCGCAGTCAGAGGATTTTCACCCCTCCACTTT.

This clone turned up a few times. CDR3 DNA: TGTGCCAGCAGCTTCCAACTAGCGGGGCGCTCCCCCTCCTACAATGAGCAGTTCTTC. Protein product: CASSFQLAGRSPSYNEQFF. The chain has TRBV7-9 and TRBJ2-1, with TRBD2 identical over 10 bases. The CDR3 covers 19 residues. The germline V gene has CDR1 SEHNR and CDR2 FQNEAQ (reference sequence). V was pared by 3 bases and J by 0 bases, with 11 bases of the junction left unmatched.

This chain connects TRBV7-9 to TRBJ2-3; 12 positions match TRBD2. The CDR3 extends over 18 amino acids. Unmatched junction bases numbered 10, after V lost 1 base and J lost 5 bases. The germline V gene encodes CDR1 SEHNR and CDR2 FQNEAQ (reference sequence). The CDR3 DNA reads TGTGCCAGCAGCTTAGTCCCCGGGCTAGCGGGGGGGCAAGATACGCAGTATTTT. Translated: CASSLVPGLAGGQDTQYF.

The gene calls are TRBV2 and TRBJ2-3; possibly TRBD2 for D (7 bases). The length of the CDR3 is 13 residues. V lost 4 bases to trimming and J lost 4 bases, with 9 bases between them. Germline-derived CDR1 and CDR2 are SNHLY and FYNNEI. The CDR3 bases are TGTGCCAGCAGTGCGGGGGGCCCAGATACGCAGTATTTT. Translated: CASSAGGPDTQYF.

The chain uses TRBV19 and TRBJ1-6; maybe TRBD1 (5 bases). Trimming pared 5 bases from V and 0 bases from J, leaving 8 bases between. Germline CDR1 reads LNHDA; CDR2 reads SQIVND (reference sequence). The CDR3 runs to 15 residues. The CDR3 DNA follows: TGTGCCAGTAGTGCAGGGAGCTCCTATAATTCACCCCTCCACTTT. It yields the protein CASSAGSSYNSPLHF. The full variable domain, its missing parts supplied by reference TRBV19 and TRBJ1-6, is DGGITQSPKYLFRKEGQNVTLSCEQNLNHDAMYWYRQDPGQGLRLIYYSQIVNDFQKGDIAEGYSVSREKKESFPLTVTSAQKNPTAFYLCASSAGSSYNSPLHFGNGTRLTVT.

The chain employs TRBV4-3 and TRBJ1-2; D is perhaps TRBD1 (5 bases). Trimming removed 3 bases at V and 8 bases at J, with 13 bases between. The CDR3 has 13 residues. Per germline, CDR1 LGHNA and CDR2 YSLEER. CDR3 loop: CASSQGTLAGYTF. Here the CDR3 DNA reads TGCGCCAGCAGCCAGGGGACCCTAGCGGGCTACACCTTC.

V and J are TRBV7-2 and TRBJ1-4; 11 bases align to TRBD1. CDR3 length equals 15 residues. V gave up 1 base and J gave up 7 bases; unmatched junction bases: 2. Germline V lookup: CDR1 SGHTA, CDR2 FQGNSA. In DNA, the CDR3 is TGTGCCAGCAGCTTAGGGACAGGGGGCCTTGAAAAACTGTTTTTT. Protein sequence: CASSLGTGGLEKLFF.

This chain joins TRBV5-6 and TRBJ1-6; D not certain. The CDR3 is 15 amino acids. The germline V and J ends were trimmed by 1 base and 9 bases, with 14 bases remaining between them. Looked up from germline, CDR1 is SGHDT and CDR2 is YYEEEE. The DNA for the CDR3 is TGTGCCAGCAGCTTGAAGGAGGGTCCGCGTTCACCCCTCCACTTT. Its protein is CASSLKEGPRSPLHF.

V gene TRBV14 combines with J gene TRBJ2-5, with D possibly TRBD2 on 6 matching bases. With 0 bases removed from V and 4 bases from J, the gap between germline ends came to 9 bases. The CDR3 consists of 14 residues. CDR1 and CDR2 from the germline V gene are SGHDN and FVKESK. The CDR3 nucleotides are TGTGCCAGCAGCCAAGAATGGAGGGGAGAGACCCAGTACTTC. Amino acid sequence: CASSQEWRGETQYF. The variable domain in full, with the rest retrieved from reference TRBV14 and TRBJ2-5, is EAGVTQFPSHSVIEKGQTVTLRCDPISGHDNLYWYRRVMGKEIKFLLHFVKESKQDESGMPNNRFLAERTGGTYSTLKVQPAELEDSGVYFCASSQEWRGETQYFGPGTRLLVL.

The chain carries TRBV29-1 and TRBJ2-5; D perhaps matches TRBD1 (6 bases). The V end was cut by 8 bases, the J end by 3 bases, with 19 bases between. Per the germline V gene, CDR1 is SQVTM and CDR2 is ANQGSEA. The CDR3 covers 14 residues. CDR3 sequence: CSTRALQGKETQYF. In nucleotides, the CDR3 is TGCAGCACCAGAGCACTACAGGGAAAAGAGACCCAGTACTTC.

This clone was seen a few times. The chain couples TRBV6-5 to TRBJ2-2; perhaps TRBD1 as D (5 bases). Trimming took 7 bases from V and 5 from J, leaving 17 bases between them. Germline V gene sequence: CDR1 MNHEY, CDR2 SVGAGI. This CDR3 region has 15 residues. As DNA, the CDR3 is TGTGCCAGCACCCTGGGGCAGGGCAGAACCGGGGAGCTGTTTTTT. The encoded protein is CASTLGQGRTGELFF.

The V gene is TRBV10-3, the J gene TRBJ2-1, with 8 bases matching TRBD1. The J segment lost 2 bases and the V segment lost 4 bases, leaving 7 bases of the junction unmatched. The CDR3 runs 16 residues. Germline V gene data show CDR1 as ENHRY and CDR2 as SYGVKD. The CDR3, as DNA: TGTGCCATCAGTGGAGGGGGACAGGCTACCTACAATGAGCAGTTCTTC. Its translation is CAISGGGQATYNEQFF.

CDR3 protein: CASSDSTSIPYNEQFF. In DNA, the CDR3 is TGTGCCAGCAGTGATTCTACTAGCATCCCCTACAATGAGCAGTTCTTC. V and J are TRBV25-1 and TRBJ2-1, with a possible D match to TRBD2 (6 bases). The germline V gene has CDR1 MGHDK and CDR2 SYGVNS. The V gene lost 3 bases and the J gene lost 2 bases, with 14 bases spanning the gap. This CDR3 comprises 16 residues.

As to this clone: The junction departs from the called germline gene at one end, perhaps through a read error. The rearrangement joins TRBV4-3 to TRBJ1-1; the D gene is possibly TRBD1 (6 bases). Germline V lookup: CDR1 LGHNA, CDR2 YSLEER. The CDR3 has 12 amino acids. The CDR3 region is CASSQGGFRTDF. CDR3 bases: TGCGCCAGCAGCCAAGGGGGATTCAGGACAGATTTT.

The chain couples TRBV15 to TRBJ1-1; 8 bases are a match to TRBD1. CDR1 is LNHNV, CDR2 YYDKDF, per germline (reference sequence). V shed 4 bases, J shed 3 bases, and the junction held 10 bases outside the gene matches. This CDR3 region has 16 residues. CDR3 sequence reads: CATSTINKQGDTEAFF. CDR3 DNA: TGTGCCACCAGCACAATAAATAAACAGGGGGACACTGAAGCTTTCTTT.

This rearrangement joins TRBV6-2 or TRBV6-3 to TRBJ2-7; D is unresolved. This CDR3 is 11 amino acids long. Trimming pared 5 bases from V and 5 bases from J, leaving 7 bases between. In germline, CDR1 is MNHEY, CDR2 SVGEGT. The CDR3 protein is CASSQTNEQYF. The CDR3 DNA follows: TGTGCCAGCAGTCAGACAAACGAGCAGTACTTC.

J is TRBJ2-7 and V is TRBV7-9; D perhaps matches TRBD1 (5 bases). The CDR3 length is 13 residues. Germline CDR1 SEHNR, CDR2 FQNEAQ (reference sequence). Trimming took 1 base from V and 5 from J, leaving 9 bases between them. CDR3: CASSLGRVDEQYF. The CDR3 region has the DNA TGTGCCAGCAGCTTAGGCAGGGTGGACGAGCAGTACTTC.

The genes are TRBV3-1 (or the pseudogene TRBV3-2) and TRBJ2-3, with TRBD2 as a possible D gene (5 bases). Trimming removed 4 bases at V and 6 bases at J, with 5 bases between. The CDR3 extends over 11 amino acids. CDR1 LGHDT and CDR2 YNNKEL come from the germline V gene (reference sequence). CDR3 in amino acids: CASSPGDTQYF. CDR3 nucleotides: TGTGCCAGCAGCCCGGGGGATACGCAGTATTTT.

The chain recombines TRBV6-5 with TRBJ1-2; 8 bases agree with TRBD1. This CDR3 has 13 amino acids. The V gene end was trimmed by 9 bases and the J gene end by 3 bases; junction bases not matched to a gene: 6. Germline V gives CDR1 MNHEY, CDR2 SVGAGI. CDR3 region: CARTTGGDYGYTF. CDR3 in DNA: TGTGCCAGGACAACAGGGGGGGACTATGGCTACACCTTC.

The sample holds one count of this clone. V and J are TRBV27 and TRBJ1-6; 7 bases fit TRBD1. V was clipped by 2 bases and J by 8 bases; unmatched bases: 9. Germline V lookup: CDR1 MNHEY, CDR2 SMNVEV (reference sequence). The CDR3 spans 16 residues. In DNA, the CDR3 is TGTGCCAGCAGTTTAAGTAGACAGGGAGGTCATTCACCCCTCCACTTT. It yields the protein CASSLSRQGGHSPLHF.

This rearrangement joins TRBV6-5 to TRBJ2-7; the match to TRBD1 covers 8 bases. With V trimmed by 2 bases and J by 0 bases, 6 bases remained unmatched. The CDR3 loop spans 16 amino acids. In germline, CDR1 is MNHEY, CDR2 SVGAGI. The CDR3 DNA sequence: TGTGCCAGCAGTTACGCAACCGGGACAGGCTCCTACGAGCAGTACTTC. Translating gives CASSYATGTGSYEQYF.

The rearrangement links TRBV15 to TRBJ1-4, with D perhaps matching TRBD1 (5 bases). This CDR3 comprises 15 residues. Per the germline V gene, CDR1 is LNHNV and CDR2 is YYDKDF (reference sequence). V was clipped by 0 bases and J by 8 bases, with 13 bases between them. The CDR3 nucleotides read TGTGCCACCAGCAGAGATTTGGGGGACGGCGAAAAACTGTTTTTT. Its protein product is CATSRDLGDGEKLFF.

The chain uses TRBV6-5 and TRBJ2-1, with D perhaps TRBD2 (6 bases). The germline V gene has CDR1 MNHEY and CDR2 SVGAGI. The length of the CDR3 is 14 residues. The V gene lost 0 bases and the J gene lost 5 bases, with 8 bases spanning the gap. This CDR3 reads CASSYSWGDNEQFF. The DNA for the CDR3 is TGTGCCAGCAGTTACTCTTGGGGGGACAATGAGCAGTTCTTC.